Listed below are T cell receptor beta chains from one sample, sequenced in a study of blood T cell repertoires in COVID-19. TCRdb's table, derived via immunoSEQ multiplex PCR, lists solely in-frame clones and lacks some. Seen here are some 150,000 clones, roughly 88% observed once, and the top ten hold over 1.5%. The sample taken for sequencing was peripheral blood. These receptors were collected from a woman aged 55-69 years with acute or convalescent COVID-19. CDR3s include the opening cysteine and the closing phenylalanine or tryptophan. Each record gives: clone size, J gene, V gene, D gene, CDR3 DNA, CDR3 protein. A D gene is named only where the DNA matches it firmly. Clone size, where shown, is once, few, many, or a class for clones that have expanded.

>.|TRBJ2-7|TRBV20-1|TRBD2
TGCAGTGCTAGTCACGGCGGGGGGGGCTACGAGCAGTACTTC
CSASHGGGGYEQYF
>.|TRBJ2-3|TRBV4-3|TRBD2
TGCGCCAGCAGCCAAGAATTGCTAGCGGGGGGTCCAGATACGCAGTATTTT
CASSQELLAGGPDTQYF
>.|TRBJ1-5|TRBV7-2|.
TGTGCCAGCAGCTTAGGCCAGATCAATCAGCCCCAGCATTTT
CASSLGQINQPQHF
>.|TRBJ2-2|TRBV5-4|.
TGTGCCAGCAGCTCCGACAGGCCGGGTGTCGGGGAGCTGTTTTTT
CASSSDRPGVGELFF
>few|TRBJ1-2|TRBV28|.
TGTGCCAGCAGGAGGGCCTTTAGGTTATGGGGCTACACCTTC
CASRRAFRLWGYTF
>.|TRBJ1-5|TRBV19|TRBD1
TGTGCCAGTAGTGTTTGGACCGGGACAGCTAATCAGCCCCAGCATTTT
CASSVWTGTANQPQHF
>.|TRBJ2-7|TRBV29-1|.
TGCAGCGTAATTCGGAACAGGTACGAGCAGTACTTC
CSVIRNRYEQYF
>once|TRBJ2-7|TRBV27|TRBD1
TGTGCCAGCAGTTGGACAGGGGATTACTTC
CASSWTGDYF
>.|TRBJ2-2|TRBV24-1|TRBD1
TGTGCCACCAGGGACAGGGATACCGGGGAGCTGTTTTTT
CATRDRDTGELFF
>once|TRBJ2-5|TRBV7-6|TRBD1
TGTGCCAGCAGCTCAGAAGGGACAGGGGGCTTGGAGACCCAGTACTTC
CASSSEGTGGLETQYF
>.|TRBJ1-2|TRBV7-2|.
TGTGCCAGCAGCTTAGGCAGTGGCTACACCTTC
CASSLGSGYTF
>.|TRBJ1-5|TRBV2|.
TGTGCCAGCAATCTTCAGGATCAGCCCCAGCATTTT
CASNLQDQPQHF
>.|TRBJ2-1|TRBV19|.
TGTGCCAGTAGTATGGGGGGAAATGAGCAGTTCTTC
CASSMGGNEQFF
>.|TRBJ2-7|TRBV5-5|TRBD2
TGTGCCAGCAGCCCCGGAGCGGGGGTGGCCTACGAGCAGTACTTC
CASSPGAGVAYEQYF
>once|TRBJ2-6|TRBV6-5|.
TGTGCCAGCAGCCGGGGCTCTGGGGCCAACGTCCTGACTTTC
CASSRGSGANVLTF
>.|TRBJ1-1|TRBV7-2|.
TGTGCCAGCAGCCGGAATCGGGACACTGAAGCTTTCTTT
CASSRNRDTEAFF
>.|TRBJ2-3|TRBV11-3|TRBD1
TGTGCCAGCAGCTTAAGAACAGGGGAAGAAGATACGCAGTATTTT
CASSLRTGEEDTQYF
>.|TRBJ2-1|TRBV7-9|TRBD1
TGTGCCAGCAGCTTAATGACAGGGGCCTACAATGAGCAGTTCTTC
CASSLMTGAYNEQFF
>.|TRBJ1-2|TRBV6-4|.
TGTGCCAGCAGACCGGACACAAACTATGGCTACACCTTC
CASRPDTNYGYTF
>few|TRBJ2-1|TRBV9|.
TGTGCCAGCAGCGTACCCACAGGAACCGAGCAGTTCTTC
CASSVPTGTEQFF
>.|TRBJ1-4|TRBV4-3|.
TGCGCCAGCAGCCAGCACCACGGACAGCCCCTCATGGAAAAACTGTTTTTT
CASSQHHGQPLMEKLFF
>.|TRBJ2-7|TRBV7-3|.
TGTGCCAGCAGCTCCCGAAGTGGCCACCACGAGCAGTACTTC
CASSSRSGHHEQYF
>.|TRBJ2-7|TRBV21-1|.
TGTGCCAGCACCCCAAAGTTAGGACAGCCTCGCGAGCAGTACTTC
CASTPKLGQPREQYF
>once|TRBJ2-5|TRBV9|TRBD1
TGTGCCAGCAGCCCCATTGGGGGACAGGGGGCCGAGACCCAGTACTTC
CASSPIGGQGAETQYF
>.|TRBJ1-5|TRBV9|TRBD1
TGTGCCAGCAGCGTAGGAGCAGGGGGCGATCAGCCCCAGCATTTT
CASSVGAGGDQPQHF
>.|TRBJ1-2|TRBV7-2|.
TGTGCCAGCAGCTTAGGCAGGGAGGCTAACTATGGCTACACCTTC
CASSLGREANYGYTF
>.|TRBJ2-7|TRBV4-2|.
TGTGCCAGCAGCCAAGGGGGAGGCGAGCAGTACTTC
CASSQGGGEQYF
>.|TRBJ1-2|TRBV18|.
TGTGCCAGCTCACCATATTCAGGGGATGGCTACACCTTC
CASSPYSGDGYTF
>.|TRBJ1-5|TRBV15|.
TGTGCCACCAGCAATATCGGGACACCCAATCAGCCCCAGCATTTT
CATSNIGTPNQPQHF
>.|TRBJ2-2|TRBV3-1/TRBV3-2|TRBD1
TGTGCCAGCAGCCAAGATACAGGGGCCGAGCTGTTTTTT
CASSQDTGAELFF
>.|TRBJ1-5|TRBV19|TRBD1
TGTGCCAGTAGTATTCACAGGGGGGCTCAGCCCCAGCATTTT
CASSIHRGAQPQHF
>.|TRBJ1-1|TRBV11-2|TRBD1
TGTGCCAGCAGCTGGGGACAGCCGAACACTGAAGCTTTCTTT
CASSWGQPNTEAFF
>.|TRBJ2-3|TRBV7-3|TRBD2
TGTGCCAGCAGCCGAAGCGGGGGGACCACAGATACGCAGTATTTT
CASSRSGGTTDTQYF
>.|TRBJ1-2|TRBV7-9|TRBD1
TGTGCCAGCAGACACCTCGGGACAGGGACGCATGGCTACACCTTC
CASRHLGTGTHGYTF
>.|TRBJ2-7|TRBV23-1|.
TGCGCCAGCAGTCAATCGTTCGGGCAGGGGAATTACGAGCAGTACTTC
CASSQSFGQGNYEQYF
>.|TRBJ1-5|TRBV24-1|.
TGTGCCACCAGTGATTTGCAGCCAGGGATAGGTCAGCCCCAGCATTTT
CATSDLQPGIGQPQHF
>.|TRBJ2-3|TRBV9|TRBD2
TGTGCCAGCAGCCCCATGAAAGGTAGCGGGGGAGGTACGCAGTATTTT
CASSPMKGSGGGTQYF
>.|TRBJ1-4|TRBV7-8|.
TGTGCCAGCAGCCGGGGGCGTCTGGGAGGGGAAAAACTGTTTTTT
CASSRGRLGGEKLFF
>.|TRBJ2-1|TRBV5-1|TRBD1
TGCGCCAGCAGCTTTATCGGGACAGGCAATGAGCAGTTCTTC
CASSFIGTGNEQFF
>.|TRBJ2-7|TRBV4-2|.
TGTGCCAGCAGCCAAGGTCTTGACTACACATCCTACGAGCAGTACTTC
CASSQGLDYTSYEQYF
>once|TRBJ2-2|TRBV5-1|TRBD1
TGCGCCAGCAGCTTGGGGACAGGGGGCGTCACCGGGGAGCTGTTTTTT
CASSLGTGGVTGELFF
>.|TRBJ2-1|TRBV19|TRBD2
TGTGCCAGTAGCAGTGGTCCTAGCGGTAATGAGCAGTTCTTC
CASSSGPSGNEQFF
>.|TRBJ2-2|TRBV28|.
TGTGCCAGCAGTTTAGGGCCGCGGGGCACCGGGGAGCTGTTTTTT
CASSLGPRGTGELFF
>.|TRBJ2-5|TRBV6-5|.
TGTGCCAGCAGCCGGGAAGAGACCCAGTACTTC
CASSREETQYF
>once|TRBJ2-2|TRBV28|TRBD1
TGTGCCAGCCGAGGACAGGGGGAGGCCGGGGAGCTGTTTTTT
CASRGQGEAGELFF
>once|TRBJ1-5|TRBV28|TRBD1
TGTGCCAGCAGGACAGGGGGCAATCAGCCCCAGCATTTT
CASRTGGNQPQHF